Included here is one TCR beta chain sequence, with context. The clone's antigen remains unknown. No much larger clone exists at a distance of one base, and base qualities are not known. This record comes from a study of T-cell reconstitution after alpha-beta-depleted transplantation in children (dated by TCRdb to between 2015 and 2016). Notes on the research overall: T-cell immune reconstitution after TCRalphabeta/CD19-depleted allogeneic hematopoietic cell transplantation in children was quantitatively tracked in the study by means of TCR repertoire profiling.

Libraries were built with PCR. Sequencing instrument: Illumina HiSeq 2500. TCR libraries were prepared with molecular barcoding, using unique molecular identifiers to normalize TCRbeta repertoire quantification. TCRdb trimmed public reads at Q25 via fastp, called clones via MiXCR and kept in-frame beta chains. Rows are combined by CDR3 protein, so each entry shows the most common genes and DNA. In all, the sample holds some 550,000 distinct CDR3 sequences, and around 16% of those were seen once. The top ten clones comprise 2.5% to 4% of the sample. The germline V gene (reference sequence) provides CDR1 MNHEY and CDR2 SMNVEV. The junction shows trimming of 4 bases on V and 9 bases on J, plus 10 bases between the germline ends. From the cysteine through the phenylalanine, the CDR3 covers 12 amino acids. The DNA shown is the 36-base CDR3, in frame from base 1.

The origin of this receptor is a human donor who donated a stem cell graft to a child with acute lymphoblastic leukemia. Sequenced material: PBMCs from the stem cell graft donor, taken from the stem cell graft. This chain is built from TRBV27 and TRBJ2-1; the D gene is not confidently resolved. The DNA reads TGTGCCAGCAGTTCATTTGGGCGTGAGCAGTTCTTC. This translates into CASSSFGREQFF.